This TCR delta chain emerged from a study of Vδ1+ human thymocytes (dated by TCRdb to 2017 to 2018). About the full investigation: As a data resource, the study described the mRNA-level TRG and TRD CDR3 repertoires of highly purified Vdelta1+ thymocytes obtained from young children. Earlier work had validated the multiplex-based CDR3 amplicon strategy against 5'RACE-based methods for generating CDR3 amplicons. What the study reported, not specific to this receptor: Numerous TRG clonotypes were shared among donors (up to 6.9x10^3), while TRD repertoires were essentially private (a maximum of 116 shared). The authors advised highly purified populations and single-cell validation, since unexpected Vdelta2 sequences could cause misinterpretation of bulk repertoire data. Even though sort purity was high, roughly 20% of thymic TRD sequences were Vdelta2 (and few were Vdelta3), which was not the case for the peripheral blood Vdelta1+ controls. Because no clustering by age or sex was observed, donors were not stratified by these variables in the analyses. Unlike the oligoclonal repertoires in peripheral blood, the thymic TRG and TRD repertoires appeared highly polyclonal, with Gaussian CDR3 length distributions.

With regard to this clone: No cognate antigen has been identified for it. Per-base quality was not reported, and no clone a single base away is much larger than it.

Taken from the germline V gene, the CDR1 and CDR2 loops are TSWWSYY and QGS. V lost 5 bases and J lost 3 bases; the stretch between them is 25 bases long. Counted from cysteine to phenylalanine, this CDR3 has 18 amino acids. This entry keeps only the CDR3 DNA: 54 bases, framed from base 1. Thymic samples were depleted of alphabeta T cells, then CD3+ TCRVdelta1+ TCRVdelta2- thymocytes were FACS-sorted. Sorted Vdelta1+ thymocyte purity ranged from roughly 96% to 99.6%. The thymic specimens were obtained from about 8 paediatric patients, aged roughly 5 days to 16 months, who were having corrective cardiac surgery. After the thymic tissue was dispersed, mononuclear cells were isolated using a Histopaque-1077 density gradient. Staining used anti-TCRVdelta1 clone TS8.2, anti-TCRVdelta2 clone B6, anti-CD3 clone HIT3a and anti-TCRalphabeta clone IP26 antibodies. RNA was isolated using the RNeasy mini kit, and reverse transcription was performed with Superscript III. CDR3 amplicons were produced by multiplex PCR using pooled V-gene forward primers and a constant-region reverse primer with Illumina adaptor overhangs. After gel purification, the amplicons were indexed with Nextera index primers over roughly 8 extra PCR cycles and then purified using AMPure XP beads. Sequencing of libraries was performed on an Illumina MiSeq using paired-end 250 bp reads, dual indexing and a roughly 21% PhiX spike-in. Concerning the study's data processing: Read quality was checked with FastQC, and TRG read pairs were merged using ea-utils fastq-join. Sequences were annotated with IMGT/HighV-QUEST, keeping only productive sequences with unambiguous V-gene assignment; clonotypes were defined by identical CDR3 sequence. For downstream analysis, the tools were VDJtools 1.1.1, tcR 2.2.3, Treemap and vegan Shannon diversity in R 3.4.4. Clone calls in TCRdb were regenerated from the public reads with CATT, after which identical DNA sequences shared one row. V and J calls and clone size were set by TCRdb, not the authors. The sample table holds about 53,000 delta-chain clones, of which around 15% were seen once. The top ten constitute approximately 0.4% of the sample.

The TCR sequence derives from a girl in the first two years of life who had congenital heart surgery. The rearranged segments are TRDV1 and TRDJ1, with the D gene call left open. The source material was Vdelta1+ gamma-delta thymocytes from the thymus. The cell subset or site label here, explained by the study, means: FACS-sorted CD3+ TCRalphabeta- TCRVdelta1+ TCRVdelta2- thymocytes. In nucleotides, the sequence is TGTGCTCTTGGGAAGGGAGTGAACCCGGGAAAAAAGTCCGATAAACTCATCTTT. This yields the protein CALGKGVNPGKKSDKLIF.